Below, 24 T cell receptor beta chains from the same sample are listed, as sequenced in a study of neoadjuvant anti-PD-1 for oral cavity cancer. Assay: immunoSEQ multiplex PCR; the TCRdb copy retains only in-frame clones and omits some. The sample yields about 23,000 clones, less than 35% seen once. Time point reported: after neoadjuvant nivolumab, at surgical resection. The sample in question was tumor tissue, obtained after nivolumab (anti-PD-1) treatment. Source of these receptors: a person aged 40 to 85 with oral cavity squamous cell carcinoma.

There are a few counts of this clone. The CDR3 bases are TGTGCCAGCAGCCTCCGTCGGAACACTGAAGCTTTCTTT. Its translation: CASSLRRNTEAFF. The chain recombines TRBV11-2 with TRBJ1-1; D unclear. Germline V gene lookup returns CDR1 SGHAT and CDR2 FQNNGV. The CDR3 contains 13 residues. The germline V and J ends were trimmed by 5 bases and 1 base, with 8 bases remaining between them.

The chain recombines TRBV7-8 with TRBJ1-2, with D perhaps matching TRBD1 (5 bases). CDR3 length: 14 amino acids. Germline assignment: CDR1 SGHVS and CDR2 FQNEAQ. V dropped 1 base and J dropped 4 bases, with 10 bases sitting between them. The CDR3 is CASSLGRGLYGYTF. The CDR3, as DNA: TGTGCCAGCAGCTTAGGACGGGGACTCTATGGCTACACCTTC.

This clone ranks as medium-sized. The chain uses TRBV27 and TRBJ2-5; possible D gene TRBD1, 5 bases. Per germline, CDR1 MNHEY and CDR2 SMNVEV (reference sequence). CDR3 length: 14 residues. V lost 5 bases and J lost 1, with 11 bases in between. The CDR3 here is CASSARQTQETQYF. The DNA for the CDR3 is TGTGCCAGCAGTGCCCGACAGACCCAAGAGACCCAGTACTTC.

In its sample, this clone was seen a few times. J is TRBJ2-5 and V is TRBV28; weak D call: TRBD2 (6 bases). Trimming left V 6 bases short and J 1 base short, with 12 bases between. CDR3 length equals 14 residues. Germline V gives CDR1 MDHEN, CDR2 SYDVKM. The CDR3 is CASSPVGGQETQYF. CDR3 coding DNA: TGTGCCAGCAGCCCGGTGGGGGGCCAAGAGACCCAGTACTTC.

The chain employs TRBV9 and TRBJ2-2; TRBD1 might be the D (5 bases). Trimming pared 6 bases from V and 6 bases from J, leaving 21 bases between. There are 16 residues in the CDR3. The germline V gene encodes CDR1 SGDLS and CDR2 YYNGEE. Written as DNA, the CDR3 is TGTGCCAGCATAGGGGATGGCACCGGAGATCCCGGGGAGCTGTTTTTT. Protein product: CASIGDGTGDPGELFF.

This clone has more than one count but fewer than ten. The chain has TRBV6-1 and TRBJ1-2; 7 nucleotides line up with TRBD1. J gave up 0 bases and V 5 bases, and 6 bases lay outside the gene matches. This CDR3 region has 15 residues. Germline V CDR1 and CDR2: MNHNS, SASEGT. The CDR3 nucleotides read TGTGCCAGCAGTCCACAGGGGACAGCTAACTATGGCTACACCTTC. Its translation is CASSPQGTANYGYTF.

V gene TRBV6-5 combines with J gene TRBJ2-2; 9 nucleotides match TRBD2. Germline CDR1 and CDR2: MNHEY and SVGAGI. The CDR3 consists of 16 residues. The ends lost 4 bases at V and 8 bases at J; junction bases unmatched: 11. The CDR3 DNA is TGTGCCAGCAGTTCCCCCAGGGGACTAGCAACTGGGGAGCTGTTTTTT. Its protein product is CASSSPRGLATGELFF.

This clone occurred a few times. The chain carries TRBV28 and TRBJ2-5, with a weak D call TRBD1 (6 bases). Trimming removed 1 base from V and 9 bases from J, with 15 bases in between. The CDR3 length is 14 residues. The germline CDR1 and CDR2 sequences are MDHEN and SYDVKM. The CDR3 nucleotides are TGTGCCAGCAGTTTATTAGGGGGATGGGATCCCCAGTACTTC. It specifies CASSLLGGWDPQYF.

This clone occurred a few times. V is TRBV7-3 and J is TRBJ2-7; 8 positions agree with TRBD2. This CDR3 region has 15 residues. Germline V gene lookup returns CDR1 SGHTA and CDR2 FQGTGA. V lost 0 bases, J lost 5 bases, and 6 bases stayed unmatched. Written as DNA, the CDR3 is TGTGCCAGCAGCTTAACGGGCGGGGGGTCCCACGAGCAGTACTTC. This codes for CASSLTGGGSHEQYF.

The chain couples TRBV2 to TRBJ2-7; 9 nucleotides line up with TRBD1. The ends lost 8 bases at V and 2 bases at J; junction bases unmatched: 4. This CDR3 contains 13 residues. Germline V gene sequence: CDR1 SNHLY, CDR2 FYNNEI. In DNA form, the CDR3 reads TGTGCCAGCTCGGGACAGGGTCCCTACGAGCAGTACTTC. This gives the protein CASSGQGPYEQYF.

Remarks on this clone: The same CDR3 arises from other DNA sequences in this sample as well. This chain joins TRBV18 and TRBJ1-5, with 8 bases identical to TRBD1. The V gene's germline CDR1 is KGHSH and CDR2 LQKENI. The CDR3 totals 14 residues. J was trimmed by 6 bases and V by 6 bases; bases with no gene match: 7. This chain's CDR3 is CASSPDRVSQPQHF. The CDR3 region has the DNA TGTGCCAGCTCTCCGGACAGGGTTAGTCAGCCCCAGCATTTT.

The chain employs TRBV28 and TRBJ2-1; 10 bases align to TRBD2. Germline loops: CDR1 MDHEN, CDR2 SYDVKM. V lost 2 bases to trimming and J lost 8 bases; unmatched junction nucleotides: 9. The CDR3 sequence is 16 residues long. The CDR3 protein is CASSLSGRAYSHEQFF. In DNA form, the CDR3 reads TGTGCCAGCAGTTTAAGCGGGAGGGCATATTCCCATGAGCAGTTCTTC.

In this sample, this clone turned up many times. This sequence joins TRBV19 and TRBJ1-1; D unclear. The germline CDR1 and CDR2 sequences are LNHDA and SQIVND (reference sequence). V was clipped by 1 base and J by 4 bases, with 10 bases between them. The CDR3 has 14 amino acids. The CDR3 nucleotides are TGTGCCAGTAGTATAGGGGAAGGGTTCACTGAAGCTTTCTTT. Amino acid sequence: CASSIGEGFTEAFF. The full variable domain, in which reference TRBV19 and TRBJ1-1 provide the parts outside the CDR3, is DGGITQSPKYLFRKEGQNVTLSCEQNLNHDAMYWYRQDPGQGLRLIYYSQIVNDFQKGDIAEGYSVSREKKESFPLTVTSAQKNPTAFYLCASSIGEGFTEAFFGQGTRLTVV.

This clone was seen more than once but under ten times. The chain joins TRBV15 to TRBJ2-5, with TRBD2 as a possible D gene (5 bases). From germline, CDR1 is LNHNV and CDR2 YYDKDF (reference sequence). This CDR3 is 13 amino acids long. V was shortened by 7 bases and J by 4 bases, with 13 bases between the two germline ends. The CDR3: CATTRTGGETQYF. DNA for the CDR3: TGTGCCACCACGCGGACTGGAGGAGAGACCCAGTACTTC.

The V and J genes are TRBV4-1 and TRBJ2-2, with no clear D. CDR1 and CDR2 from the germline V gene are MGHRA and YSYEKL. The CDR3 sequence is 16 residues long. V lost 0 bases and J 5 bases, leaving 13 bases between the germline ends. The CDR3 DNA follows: TGCGCCAGCAGCCAAGAGTCGGCCTTGGGAACCGGGGAGCTGTTTTTT. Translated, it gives CASSQESALGTGELFF.

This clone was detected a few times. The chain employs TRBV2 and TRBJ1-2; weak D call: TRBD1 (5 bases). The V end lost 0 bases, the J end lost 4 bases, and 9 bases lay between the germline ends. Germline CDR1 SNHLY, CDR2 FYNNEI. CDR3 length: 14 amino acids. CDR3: CASSEATTAYGYTF. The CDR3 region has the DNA TGTGCCAGCAGTGAAGCGACGACAGCCTATGGCTACACCTTC.

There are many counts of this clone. The CDR3 sequence is CASTAGGPYNEQFF. The CDR3 DNA follows: TGTGCCAGCACTGCGGGAGGGCCCTACAATGAGCAGTTCTTC. J is TRBJ2-1 and V is TRBV28; the match to TRBD2 covers 9 bases. CDR3 length equals 14 residues. CDR1 and CDR2 (germline): MDHEN, SYDVKM. Trimming removed 7 bases from V and 2 bases from J; junction bases left unmatched: 3.

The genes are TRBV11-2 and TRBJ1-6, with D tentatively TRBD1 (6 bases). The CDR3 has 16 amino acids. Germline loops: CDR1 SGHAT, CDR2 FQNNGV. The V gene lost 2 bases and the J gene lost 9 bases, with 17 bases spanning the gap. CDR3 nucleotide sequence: TGTGCCAGCAGCTTACCGTCGGACAGTCTCGGTTCACCCCTCCACTTT. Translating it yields CASSLPSDSLGSPLHF.

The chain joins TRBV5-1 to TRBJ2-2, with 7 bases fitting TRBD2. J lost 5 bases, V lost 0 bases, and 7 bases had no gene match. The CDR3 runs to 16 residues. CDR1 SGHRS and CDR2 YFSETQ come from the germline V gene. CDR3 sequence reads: CASSLVAGTNTGELFF. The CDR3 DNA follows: TGCGCCAGCAGCTTGGTAGCGGGTACCAATACCGGGGAGCTGTTTTTT.

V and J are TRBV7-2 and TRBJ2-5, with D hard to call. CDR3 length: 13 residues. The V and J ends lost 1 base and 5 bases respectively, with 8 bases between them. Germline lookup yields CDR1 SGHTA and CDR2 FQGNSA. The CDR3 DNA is TGTGCCAGCAGCTTAGAGAGCCGGGAGACCCAGTACTTC. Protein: CASSLESRETQYF.

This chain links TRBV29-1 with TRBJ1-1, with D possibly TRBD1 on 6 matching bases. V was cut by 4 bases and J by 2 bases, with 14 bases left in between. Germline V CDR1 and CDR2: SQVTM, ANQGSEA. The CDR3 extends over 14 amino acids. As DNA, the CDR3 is TGCAGCGTTGTTCGGGGGGGCGTAAACACTGAAGCTTTCTTT. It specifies CSVVRGGVNTEAFF.

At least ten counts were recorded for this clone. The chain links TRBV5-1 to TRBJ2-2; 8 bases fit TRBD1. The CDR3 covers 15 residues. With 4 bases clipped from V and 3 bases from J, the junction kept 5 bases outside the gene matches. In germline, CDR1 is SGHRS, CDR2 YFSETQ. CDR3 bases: TGCGCCAGCAGCACACGACAGGGGTACACCGGGGAGCTGTTTTTT. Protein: CASSTRQGYTGELFF.

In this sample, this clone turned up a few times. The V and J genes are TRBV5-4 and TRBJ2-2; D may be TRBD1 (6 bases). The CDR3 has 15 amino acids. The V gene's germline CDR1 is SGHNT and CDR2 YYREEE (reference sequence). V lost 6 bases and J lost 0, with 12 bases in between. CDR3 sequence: CASTPGASNTGELFF. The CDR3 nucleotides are TGTGCCAGCACCCCAGGGGCGTCGAACACCGGGGAGCTGTTTTTT.

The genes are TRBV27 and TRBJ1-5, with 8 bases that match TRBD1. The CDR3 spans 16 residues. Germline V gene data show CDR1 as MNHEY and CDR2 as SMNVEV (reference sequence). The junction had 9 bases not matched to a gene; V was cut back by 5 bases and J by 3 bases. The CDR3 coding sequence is TGTGCCAGCAGTCCGAGGACAGGGAGTCTCAATCAGCCCCAGCATTTT. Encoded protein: CASSPRTGSLNQPQHF.